The 24 T cell receptor beta chains given below trace back to one sample, sequenced in a study of T-cell memory formation after mild COVID-19. MiXCR, applied by TCRdb to the 5' RACE reads, yields one record per CDR3 protein. Of hundreds of thousands of distinct CDR3 sequences listed, over 15% are singletons. The sequenced sample consisted of PBMCs or a T cell subset sorted from them (not recorded which). These receptors came from an adult woman who had mild COVID-19 (a few samples of this study predate the infection). Cell type and time point are not known.

This clonotype was recorded a few times. The genes are TRBV4-3 and TRBJ2-4, with D possibly matching TRBD2 (6 bases). In germline, CDR1 is LGHNA, CDR2 YSLEER. Trimming stripped 2 bases from V and 3 bases from J, with 23 bases between. The CDR3 contains 19 residues. This CDR3 reads CASSQRFSAGRDLKNIQYF. DNA of the CDR3: TGCGCCAGCAGCCAAAGATTTTCCGCGGGACGGGACCTCAAAAACATTCAGTACTTC.

The chain joins TRBV7-9 to TRBJ2-3; 8 nucleotides agree with TRBD2. This CDR3 spans 15 amino acids. V was pared by 3 bases and J by 2 bases, with 4 bases of the junction left unmatched. Germline V gives CDR1 SEHNR, CDR2 FQNEAQ (reference sequence). The CDR3 region is CASSFMTSVTDTQYF. In DNA form, the CDR3 reads TGTGCCAGCAGCTTCATGACTAGCGTCACAGATACGCAGTATTTT.

The V gene is TRBV2, the J gene TRBJ1-2; possible D gene TRBD1, 6 bases. The CDR3 covers 14 residues. V lost 5 bases and J lost 0, with 10 bases in between. Germline V CDR1 and CDR2: SNHLY, FYNNEI. Here the CDR3 reads CASSKDSPNYGYTF. In DNA, the CDR3 is TGTGCCAGCAGTAAGGACAGCCCTAACTATGGCTACACCTTC.

This clonotype was recorded a few times. J is TRBJ1-1 and V is TRBV15, with TRBD1 as a possible D gene (5 bases). Germline V gene sequence: CDR1 LNHNV, CDR2 YYDKDF (reference sequence). The CDR3 has 13 amino acids. V lost 0 bases to trimming and J lost 11 bases, with 13 bases between them. As DNA, the CDR3 is TGTGCCACCAGCAGAGAAGGGGTGGCAGGGGCTTTCTTT. Residues: CATSREGVAGAFF.

J is TRBJ1-2 and V is TRBV12-3 or TRBV12-4, with 8 bases aligning to TRBD1. This CDR3 is built from 14 residues. V was pared by 5 bases and J by 5 bases, with 7 bases of the junction left unmatched. The CDR3 DNA follows: TGTGCCAGCAGTGCCAGGACAGGGCCTTATGGCTACACCTTC. The encoded protein is CASSARTGPYGYTF.

This clonotype was seen a few times. The CDR3 nucleotides read TGTGCCAGCAGCTTAGCAGACGTAGAGGTCACGCAGTATTTT. It translates to CASSLADVEVTQYF. The chain uses TRBV7-6 and TRBJ2-3, with D unresolved. CDR3 length: 14 residues. V was shortened by 0 bases and J by 9 bases, with 13 bases between the two germline ends. Germline lookup yields CDR1 SGHVS and CDR2 FNYEAQ.

V usage is TRBV7-9 and J usage is TRBJ2-1; a possible D gene is TRBD1 (6 bases). Trimming took 5 bases from V and 8 from J, leaving 19 bases between them. Germline V lookup: CDR1 SEHNR, CDR2 FQNEAQ (reference sequence). The CDR3 spans 15 residues. The CDR3 is CASSLSWGPRDEQFF. The CDR3 bases are TGTGCCAGCAGCCTGAGTTGGGGGCCAAGGGATGAGCAGTTCTTC.

The V call is TRBV27, the J call TRBJ2-7, with 11 bases matching TRBD1. The CDR3 runs to 17 residues. From germline, CDR1 is MNHEY and CDR2 SMNVEV (reference sequence). The junction had 11 bases not matched to a gene; V was cut back by 4 bases and J by 3 bases. The CDR3 loop reads CASSSPGQGEGIYEQYF. The CDR3 DNA reads TGTGCCAGCAGTTCCCCGGGACAGGGGGAAGGAATCTACGAGCAGTACTTC.

This chain links TRBV12-3 or TRBV12-4 with TRBJ1-4, with a weak D call TRBD1 (5 bases). This CDR3 has 14 amino acids. Trimming removed 7 bases from V and 10 bases from J, with 19 bases in between. CDR3 sequence: CASTRLRGAGKLFF. Written as DNA, the CDR3 is TGTGCCAGCACCCGTCTAAGGGGCGCCGGAAAACTGTTTTTT.

The chain employs TRBV4-3 and TRBJ1-6; the D gene is possibly TRBD1 (5 bases). Between the trimmed V and J ends, which lost 5 bases and 0 bases, there was a span of 14 bases. The CDR3 totals 17 residues. Germline V lookup: CDR1 LGHNA, CDR2 YSLEER. The DNA of the CDR3 is TGCGCCAGCAGCGGGTCCAGGGAGGTCTCCTATAATTCACCCCTCCACTTT. Encoded protein: CASSGSREVSYNSPLHF.

The chain employs TRBV24-1 and TRBJ2-1; 14 nucleotides align to TRBD2. The germline V gene has CDR1 KGHDR and CDR2 SFDVKD. The CDR3 runs to 17 residues. J was trimmed by 5 bases and V by 9 bases; bases with no gene match: 11. The CDR3 loop reads CATSRETSGRANNEQFF. The CDR3 bases are TGTGCCACCTCGAGGGAGACTAGCGGGAGGGCGAACAATGAGCAGTTCTTC.

The chain couples TRBV12-3 or TRBV12-4 to TRBJ2-2, with D possibly called TRBD1 or TRBD2 (6 bases each). The CDR3 totals 17 residues. Trimming pared 5 bases from V and 4 bases from J, leaving 20 bases between. The CDR3 sequence is CASSRRGRSRGTGELFF. Here the CDR3 DNA reads TGTGCCAGCAGTCGAAGGGGGAGGTCCCGAGGCACCGGGGAGCTGTTTTTT.

This rearrangement joins TRBV5-1 to TRBJ1-6; no reliable D call. CDR3 length: 14 residues. V lost 0 bases and J 7 bases, leaving 8 bases between the germline ends. Germline assignment: CDR1 SGHRS and CDR2 YFSETQ. CDR3 loop: CASSLGARNSPLHF. CDR3 bases: TGCGCCAGCAGCTTGGGGGCACGAAATTCACCCCTCCACTTT.

The V gene is TRBV20-1, the J gene TRBJ1-2, with a weak D call TRBD1 (5 bases). Germline V gene data show CDR1 as DFQATT and CDR2 as SNEGSKA (reference sequence). The CDR3 runs to 12 residues. V gave up 5 bases and J gave up 8 bases, with 15 bases separating them. The CDR3 loop reads CSALDGTGGYTF. The CDR3 bases are TGCAGTGCTTTGGATGGGACGGGGGGCTACACCTTC.

This chain links TRBV11-2 with TRBJ1-2; D not resolved. This CDR3 has 13 amino acids. Trimming took 5 bases from V and 4 from J, leaving 11 bases between them. Germline loops: CDR1 SGHAT, CDR2 FQNNGV. The CDR3 loop reads CASSADGVYGYTF. The CDR3 coding sequence is TGTGCCAGCAGCGCGGATGGCGTCTATGGCTACACCTTC.

This chain links TRBV19 with TRBJ2-1; 7 bases agree with TRBD1. The CDR3 is 17 amino acids. V was pared by 3 bases and J by 7 bases, with 15 bases of the junction left unmatched. Germline V gene data show CDR1 as LNHDA and CDR2 as SQIVND (reference sequence). The CDR3 DNA is TGTGCCAGTAGTATGGGGACAGTCCTCGCTTTCGAGAATGAGCAGTTCTTC. This sequence encodes CASSMGTVLAFENEQFF.

Only a few counts were recorded for this clonotype. This chain connects TRBV5-6 to TRBJ2-6, with D perhaps TRBD1 (6 bases). V gave up 3 bases and J gave up 0 bases, with 13 bases separating them. The CDR3 is made up of 17 amino acids. Germline V gene sequence: CDR1 SGHDT, CDR2 YYEEEE. The CDR3 DNA follows: TGTGCCAGCAGCTACCCGGGACACCGCTCTGGGGCCAACGTCCTGACTTTC. The encoded protein is CASSYPGHRSGANVLTF.

V gene TRBV24-1 combines with J gene TRBJ2-3; 7 nucleotides align to TRBD2. This CDR3 is built from 16 residues. Trimming at V came to 0 bases and at J to 3 bases, leaving 5 bases not matched to a gene. Germline V gene lookup returns CDR1 KGHDR and CDR2 SFDVKD. In DNA, the CDR3 is TGTGCCACCAGTGATTTGGCTAGCGGCGGGACAGATACGCAGTATTTT. This codes for CATSDLASGGTDTQYF.

The chain links TRBV7-9 to TRBJ2-1; 10 positions agree with TRBD2. V dropped 3 bases and J dropped 6; count of bases not matched to a gene: 5. The CDR3 runs 15 residues. Germline-derived CDR1 and CDR2 are SEHNR and FQNEAQ (reference sequence). The CDR3 DNA is TGTGCCAGCAGCTTGGAGGGACTAGCGATCAATGAGCAGTTCTTC. It is translated as CASSLEGLAINEQFF. The whole variable domain, remainder taken from reference TRBV7-9 and TRBJ2-1, is DTGVSQNPRHKITKRGQNVTFRCDPISEHNRLYWYRQTLGQGPEFLTYFQNEAQLEKSRLLSDRFSAERPKGSFSTLEIQRTEQGDSAMYLCASSLEGLAINEQFFGPGTRLTVL.

Only a few counts were recorded for this clonotype. The V and J genes are TRBV5-1 and TRBJ2-3; D perhaps matches TRBD1 (6 bases). V gave up 0 bases and J gave up 5 bases, with 13 bases separating them. The germline V gene encodes CDR1 SGHRS and CDR2 YFSETQ. This CDR3 has 15 amino acids. The CDR3 region has the DNA TGCGCCAGCAGCTTGGGGGCAGGGGAGATAGATACGCAGTATTTT. It is translated as CASSLGAGEIDTQYF.

This clonotype appeared a few times. The chain employs TRBV7-9 and TRBJ2-5, with 9 bases fitting TRBD1. The CDR3 is 14 amino acids. V lost 5 bases and J lost 4; bases outside the gene matches: 5. From germline, CDR1 is SEHNR and CDR2 FQNEAQ (reference sequence). The DNA for the CDR3 is TGTGCCAGCAGCAATAGACAGGGGGGAGAGACCCAGTACTTC. This codes for CASSNRQGGETQYF.

A few counts support this clonotype. The chain recombines TRBV27 with TRBJ1-4, with D hard to call. In germline, CDR1 is MNHEY, CDR2 SMNVEV (reference sequence). The CDR3 is 13 residues long. Between the trimmed V and J ends, which lost 0 bases and 3 bases, there was a span of 2 bases. The CDR3, as DNA: TGTGCCAGCAGTTTATCGGCTAATGAAAAACTGTTTTTT. Amino acids: CASSLSANEKLFF.

There are a few counts of this clonotype. The chain recombines TRBV5-1 with TRBJ2-3; TRBD2 is a possible D gene (6 bases). The CDR3 length is 15 residues. V lost 5 bases and J lost 6, with 19 bases in between. Germline lookup yields CDR1 SGHRS and CDR2 YFSETQ. The CDR3 region is CASSRGGGEADTQYF. DNA of the CDR3: TGCGCCAGCAGTCGTGGTGGAGGGGAGGCCGATACGCAGTATTTT.

This clonotype was recorded at least ten times. This chain links TRBV7-3 with TRBJ2-4; D could derive from TRBD1 or TRBD2 (5 bases each). Per germline, CDR1 SGHTA and CDR2 FQGTGA. This CDR3 is built from 14 residues. The germline V and J ends were trimmed by 6 bases and 9 bases, with 18 bases remaining between them. This CDR3 is CASSSGPQESIQYF. In DNA form, the CDR3 reads TGTGCCAGCAGTTCGGGGCCGCAGGAAAGCATTCAGTACTTC. Full variable domain (outside the CDR3, taken from reference TRBV7-3 and TRBJ2-4): GAGVSQTPSNKVTEKGKYVELRCDPISGHTALYWYRQSLGQGPEFLIYFQGTGAADDSGLPNDRFFAVRPEGSVSTLKIQRTERGDSAVYLCASSSGPQESIQYFGAGTRLSVL.